These 3 T cell receptor beta chains share one sample of origin, sequenced in a study of siplizumab effects on memory and regulatory T cells. Assay: immunoSEQ multiplex PCR; the TCRdb copy retains only in-frame clones and omits some. The sample records 100,000 or so clones, 92% being singletons. The sample consisted of CD4+ T cells sorted from blood. These receptors were collected from a human donor in good health.

This chain joins TRBV19 and TRBJ2-7; D assignment may be TRBD1 or TRBD2 (5 bases each). CDR1 is LNHDA, CDR2 SQIVND, per germline (reference sequence). The CDR3 runs to 13 residues. Trimming removed 1 base at V and 2 bases at J, with 6 bases between. As DNA, the CDR3 is TGTGCCAGTAGTATAGCGGGACCCTACGAGCAGTACTTC. It specifies CASSIAGPYEQYF.

The chain recombines TRBV19 with TRBJ2-5; D gene uncertain. Germline CDR1 is LNHDA and CDR2 is SQIVND (reference sequence). The length of the CDR3 is 15 residues. V lost 7 bases to trimming and J lost 2 bases, with 17 bases between them. Written as DNA, the CDR3 is TGTGCCAGTACTAAGGGTCGTGGGATACAAGAGACCCAGTACTTC. Protein sequence: CASTKGRGIQETQYF.

J is TRBJ2-1 and V is TRBV18; D gene ambiguous. The CDR3 runs to 14 residues. Trimming stripped 6 bases from V and 0 bases from J, with 9 bases between. Germline V gene data show CDR1 as KGHSH and CDR2 as LQKENI. The CDR3 here is CASSLQGSYNEQFF. The CDR3 region has the DNA TGTGCCAGCTCCCTACAAGGCTCCTACAATGAGCAGTTCTTC.